The rows below give T cell receptor beta chains drawn from one sample of a study of radiotherapy plus CTLA-4 blockade in lung cancer. Measured with immunoSEQ multiplex PCR; TCRdb has only the in-frame clones, and not every one. The data contain fewer than 65,000 clones, 84% of them singletons. This material consisted of peripheral blood, taken from a patient treated with radiotherapy plus ipilimumab. Every receptor here comes from a human donor with non-small cell lung cancer whose response to radiotherapy plus ipilimumab could not be evaluated. The CDR3 runs from the conserved cysteine through the conserved F or W. The D gene is left open where the match is weak. The size field is filled for only some rows; it gives once, few, many or a size class.

j_gene: TRBJ1-2; abundance: NA; d_gene: TRBD1; v_gene: TRBV28; CDR3aa: CASSWAGGSNGYTF; CDR3nt: TGTGCCAGCAGTTGGGCAGGGGGATCCAATGGCTACACCTTC
j_gene: TRBJ2-1; abundance: NA; d_gene: TRBD1; v_gene: TRBV6-1; CDR3aa: CASSTGLSEQFF; CDR3nt: TGTGCCTCTTCGACAGGGTTAAGTGAGCAGTTCTTC
j_gene: TRBJ2-5; abundance: once; d_gene: TRBD1; v_gene: TRBV5-6; CDR3aa: CASSLRGQGVKTQYF; CDR3nt: TGTGCCAGCAGCTTGAGGGGACAGGGAGTAAAGACCCAGTACTTC
j_gene: TRBJ1-1; abundance: NA; d_gene: NA; v_gene: TRBV5-1; CDR3aa: CASSLVTGPNTEAFF; CDR3nt: TGCGCCAGCAGCTTGGTAACGGGTCCGAACACTGAAGCTTTCTTT
j_gene: TRBJ2-2; abundance: NA; d_gene: TRBD2; v_gene: TRBV12-5; CDR3aa: CASGLGTSGRNTGELFF; CDR3nt: TGTGCTAGTGGTTTGGGAACTAGCGGTCGAAACACCGGGGAGCTGTTTTTT
j_gene: TRBJ1-5; abundance: NA; d_gene: TRBD1; v_gene: TRBV7-6; CDR3aa: CASSPTPWTGAYSNQPQHF; CDR3nt: TGTGCCAGCAGCCCAACCCCCTGGACAGGAGCTTATAGCAATCAGCCCCAGCATTTT
j_gene: TRBJ2-1; abundance: NA; d_gene: TRBD2; v_gene: TRBV7-2; CDR3aa: CASSLTSGRSGEQFF; CDR3nt: TGTGCCAGCAGCTTAACTAGCGGGAGAAGTGGTGAGCAGTTCTTC
j_gene: TRBJ1-2; abundance: once; d_gene: TRBD1; v_gene: TRBV27; CDR3aa: CASSLYRTGGNYGYTF; CDR3nt: TGTGCCAGCAGTTTATACCGGACAGGGGGTAACTATGGCTACACCTTC
j_gene: TRBJ1-1; abundance: NA; d_gene: NA; v_gene: TRBV27; CDR3aa: CASRLLGSTEAFF; CDR3nt: TGTGCCAGCAGGCTGTTAGGGAGCACTGAAGCTTTCTTT
j_gene: TRBJ2-1; abundance: NA; d_gene: TRBD2; v_gene: TRBV19; CDR3aa: CASIGVGGSMEFF; CDR3nt: TGTGCCAGTATTGGGGTGGGAGGGTCGATGGAGTTCTTC